These 10 T cell receptor beta chains originate from one sample sequenced in a study of T cell responses to AZD1222 COVID-19 vaccine. Sequencing used immunoSEQ multiplex PCR; TCRdb keeps in-frame clones, though not all of them. The data contain around 120,000 clones, 80% to 90% of them singletons. The sequencing used peripheral blood, collected on day 0 of MenACWY control vaccination. These receptors were taken from an adult in good health.

J is TRBJ2-7 and V is TRBV7-9; D unresolved. Germline CDR1 reads SEHNR; CDR2 reads FQNEAQ (reference sequence). This CDR3 contains 11 residues. Trimming stripped 4 bases from V and 5 bases from J, with 6 bases between. The CDR3 coding sequence is TGTGCCAGCAGCTCTACCCACGAGCAGTACTTC. The encoded protein is CASSSTHEQYF.

The chain recombines TRBV2 with TRBJ2-1; 8 bases match TRBD2. The CDR3 extends over 14 amino acids. Looked up from germline, CDR1 is SNHLY and CDR2 is FYNNEI. V lost 10 bases and J lost 5; bases outside the gene matches: 10. The CDR3, as DNA: TGTGCCACTTTAGCGGGGACTTGGGACAATGAGCAGTTCTTC. Translating it yields CATLAGTWDNEQFF.

V gene TRBV18 combines with J gene TRBJ1-6; D remains ambiguous. The CDR3 consists of 15 residues. V was pared by 6 bases and J by 7 bases, with 16 bases between. The germline V gene encodes CDR1 KGHSH and CDR2 LQKENI. For the CDR3, the DNA is TGTGCCAGCTCCCCATTCGGGGTTTCAAATTCACCCCTCCACTTT. It is translated as CASSPFGVSNSPLHF.

This chain uses TRBV6-5 with TRBJ2-3, with D possibly matching TRBD2 (5 bases). The germline V and J ends were trimmed by 4 bases and 6 bases, with 14 bases remaining between them. This CDR3 is built from 14 residues. Per germline, CDR1 MNHEY and CDR2 SVGAGI. CDR3 DNA sequence: TGTGCCAGCAGTTCGTGGACTGGGCGGGATACGCAGTATTTT. Translating gives CASSSWTGRDTQYF.

The rearrangement uses TRBV9 and TRBJ1-5; no clear D. The V gene lost 2 bases and the J gene lost 3 bases, with 6 bases spanning the gap. Germline CDR1 is SGDLS and CDR2 is YYNGEE. The length of the CDR3 is 13 residues. CDR3 DNA: TGTGCCAGCAGCGTTACTCCCAATCAGCCCCAGCATTTT. Translation gives CASSVTPNQPQHF.

The rearrangement joins TRBV3-1 (or the pseudogene TRBV3-2) to TRBJ1-4, with 8 nucleotides matching TRBD1. Trimming cost V 0 bases and J 7 bases; bases outside gene matches: 7. Per germline, CDR1 LGHDT and CDR2 YNNKEL (reference sequence). The CDR3 sequence is 16 residues long. CDR3 sequence (DNA): TGTGCCAGCAGCCAAGATCAGGGGGCTATTATTGAAAAACTGTTTTTT. This sequence encodes CASSQDQGAIIEKLFF.

The CDR3 is CASSRLDRVAYNEQFF. The DNA for the CDR3 is TGTGCCAGCAGCCGCCTCGACAGGGTCGCATACAATGAGCAGTTCTTC. The J gene is TRBJ2-1, the V gene TRBV3-1 (or the pseudogene TRBV3-2); TRBD1 agrees at 7 bases. Germline V CDR1 and CDR2: LGHDT, YNNKEL (reference sequence). This CDR3 is 16 amino acids long. V lost 4 bases, J lost 4 bases, and 10 bases stayed unmatched.

This chain connects TRBV30 to TRBJ2-2, with a weak D call TRBD2 (5 bases). This CDR3 region has 12 residues. The ends were cut back, 3 bases at V and 5 bases at J, with 7 bases in the middle. CDR1 is GTSNPN, CDR2 SVGIG, per germline (reference sequence). DNA of the CDR3: TGTGCCTGGAGCTCGGGGACCGGGGAGCTGTTTTTT. It is translated as CAWSSGTGELFF.

The chain couples TRBV24-1 to TRBJ2-1, with 10 bases identical to TRBD1. Per the germline V gene, CDR1 is KGHDR and CDR2 is SFDVKD. V was pared by 1 base and J by 9 bases, with 8 bases of the junction left unmatched. The length of the CDR3 is 16 residues. The CDR3 region has the DNA TGTGCCACCAGTGATTTTTCGGGACAGGGGAAATCTGAGCAGTTCTTC. It codes for CATSDFSGQGKSEQFF.

The chain links TRBV18 to TRBJ1-4; unclear D gene. There are 13 residues in the CDR3. CDR1 and CDR2 (germline): KGHSH, LQKENI. V was cut by 5 bases and J by 8 bases, with 12 bases left in between. The CDR3 sequence: CASSRAGVEKLFF. The CDR3 DNA follows: TGTGCCAGCTCAAGGGCTGGGGTCGAAAAACTGTTTTTT.